This record concerns one T cell receptor beta chain sequence. No antigen is known for it. The input lacks base qualities; no much larger clone sits a single base away. Other DNA sequences of this sample code for an identical CDR3. These data originate in a study of blood T cell repertoires in COVID-19 (dated by TCRdb to the early 2020s). About the study as a whole: Collaborator samples came from the United States, Italy and Spain and covered acute and convalescent phases of COVID-19. Nearly every sample came with metadata listing a de-identified subject ID, COVID-19 status, age in years and sex. Where HLA class I and class II types were available, the types were taken from metadata supplied by the sample provider, not from assay-based typing. Deeply sampled blood TCRbeta repertoires from subjects exposed to, actively infected with, or recovered from COVID-19 were included in the dataset. The samples were drawn from two sources: the first 160 participants of the ongoing ImmuneRACE study, and approximately 1,300 subjects contributed by 6 global collaborators. The prospective study material was composed of cDNA or gDNA derived from T cells, B-cell-depleted T cells, or PBMCs. A freely available public database, intended as a resource for researchers studying the immune response to SARS-CoV-2, is where the repertoires were released. Overall study results and their limits: The amount of clinical and demographic metadata varied by source and participant and was provided uncurated.

The immunoSEQ Assay, a bias-controlled multiplex PCR, was used to amplify TCRbeta CDR3 regions from genomic DNA. Processing in the source paper ran as follows. Nucleated cell counts per sample were estimated from amplification of reference gene primers within the assay. To quantify the absolute abundance of each unique TCRbeta CDR3 rearrangement, sequence reads were collapsed and filtered. For each sample, productive Simpson clonality was calculated as the square root of Simpson's diversity index across productive rearrangements. TCRdb's version of the immuneACCESS table is confined to in-frame rearrangements and falls short of the full clone set. An unresolved V gene accounts for under half of the shortfall where checked; the remainder is of unknown origin. The V and J calls and the clone size are those of that table, but D and trimming were determined from the DNA. This sample is represented by about 160,000 clones; over 80% of them were singletons. The ten largest clones take up roughly 4.4% of the sample.

The collaborating institutions used their own protocols to collect whole blood in K2EDTA tubes. Collaborator samples were shipped for TCRbeta analysis as frozen whole blood, isolated PBMCs, or DNA extracted from either sample type. Material for sequencing was peripheral blood. The receptor comes from a woman aged 50 to 65 with acute or convalescent COVID-19.

The CDR3 loop reads CASSLGQPNEKLFF. The DNA is as follows: TGCGCCAGCAGCTTGGGACAACCCAATGAAAAACTGTTTTTT. The rearrangement combines TRBV5-1 with TRBJ1-4, with no confident D gene call. The CDR3 starts with the cysteine, ends with the phenylalanine, and has 14 residues. Only CDR3 DNA remains: 42 bases, in frame from the first base. V is shortened by 0 bases, J by 5 bases, and the region joining them spans 8 bases. The germline V gene yields SGHRS for CDR1 and YFSETQ for CDR2. The variable domain in full, with residues beyond the CDR3 obtained from the reference TRBV5-1 and TRBJ1-4 genes, is KAGVTQTPRYLIKTRGQQVTLSCSPISGHRSVSWYQQTPGQGLQFLFEYFSETQRNKGNFPGRFSGRQFSNSRSEMNVSTLELGDSALYLCASSLGQPNEKLFFGSGTQLSVL.